The next 28 T cell receptor beta chains were all read from a single sample in a study of CD8 T cells in ankylosing spondylitis. The study, taken as a whole, reports: Fewer than 10 highly homologous variants formed a TCR beta motif that appeared characteristic of ankylosing spondylitis blood.

No antigen is known for these receptors. TCRdb used MiXCR to reprocess the 5' RACE reads, holding one entry per CDR3 protein. The table includes some 840,000 distinct CDR3 sequences, 12% detected once. Material for sequencing was blood, either unsorted or a sorted T cell fraction (not recorded which). The receptors stem from a male donor with ankylosing spondylitis.

The sample holds a few counts of this clonotype. The DNA of the CDR3 is TGTGCCACCAGCAGAGCGGGGCTGGAGAATCCGCAGTATTTT. It encodes CATSRAGLENPQYF. The chain is built from TRBV15 and TRBJ2-3, with D possibly called TRBD1 or TRBD2 (5 bases each). This CDR3 spans 14 amino acids. V lost 1 base to trimming and J lost 10 bases, with 15 bases between them. Germline loops: CDR1 LNHNV, CDR2 YYDKDF (reference sequence).

The table lists this clonotype with a few counts. V is TRBV9 and J is TRBJ2-3; 8 positions agree with TRBD2. V lost 4 bases to trimming and J lost 3 bases; unmatched junction nucleotides: 10. The CDR3 is 16 amino acids. Germline V gene data show CDR1 as SGDLS and CDR2 as YYNGEE. The CDR3: CASSLRRSGVTDTQYF. The CDR3 nucleotides read TGTGCCAGCAGCTTAAGACGTAGCGGGGTTACAGATACGCAGTATTTT.

This chain links TRBV20-1 with TRBJ1-1, with 7 bases that match TRBD1. The germline V gene has CDR1 DFQATT and CDR2 SNEGSKA (reference sequence). The CDR3 length is 13 residues. The V and J ends lost 6 bases and 2 bases, in that order; junction bases with no gene match: 6. The CDR3 nucleotides are TGCAGTGCCCAGACAGGGAGTAACACTGAAGCTTTCTTT. It yields the protein CSAQTGSNTEAFF.

The chain uses TRBV7-2 and TRBJ2-7; TRBD1 matches at 9 bases. Germline V gives CDR1 SGHTA, CDR2 FQGNSA. V shed 5 bases, J shed 5 bases, and the junction held 7 bases outside the gene matches. The CDR3 loop spans 14 amino acids. CDR3 sequence: CASSQDRGGDEQYF. CDR3 sequence (DNA): TGTGCCAGCAGCCAGGACAGGGGCGGAGACGAGCAGTACTTC.

This clonotype has a handful of counts. The chain joins TRBV24-1 to TRBJ2-1; 16 bases align to TRBD2. Germline V lookup: CDR1 KGHDR, CDR2 SFDVKD. This CDR3 spans 22 amino acids. The ends lost 4 bases at V and 5 bases at J; junction bases unmatched: 19. DNA of the CDR3: TGTGCCACCAGTGACCCTCGCGGGACTAGCGGGAGGGCCGTGGGGGGAGACAATGAGCAGTTCTTC. It encodes CATSDPRGTSGRAVGGDNEQFF.

The CDR3 protein is CASSYSKWSSYGYTF. The CDR3 DNA reads as TGTGCCAGCAGTTACTCGAAATGGAGCAGCTATGGCTACACCTTC. The gene calls are TRBV6-2 or TRBV6-3 and TRBJ1-2; D is unresolved. This CDR3 has 15 amino acids. In germline, CDR1 is MNHEY, CDR2 SVGEGT. V was shortened by 0 bases and J by 4 bases, with 12 bases between the two germline ends.

This clonotype has a count of ten or more. The chain is built from TRBV7-2 and TRBJ2-3; no clear D. CDR1 SGHTA and CDR2 FQGNSA come from the germline V gene. The CDR3 sequence is 13 residues long. Trimming took off 5 bases at V and 4 bases at J, with 10 bases between the two ends. This CDR3 is CASSPTLADTQYF. In DNA form, the CDR3 reads TGTGCCAGCAGCCCCACTCTGGCAGATACGCAGTATTTT.

This clonotype was picked up many times. The V and J genes are TRBV12-3 or TRBV12-4 and TRBJ2-5; TRBD1 matches 7 bases. The J segment lost 4 bases and the V segment lost 5 bases, leaving 7 bases of the junction unmatched. The CDR3 runs 14 residues. CDR3 nucleotide sequence: TGTGCCAGCAGTCCGACAGGGACGGGAGAGACCCAGTACTTC. Amino acids: CASSPTGTGETQYF.

In this sample, this clonotype turned up a few times. This chain joins TRBV20-1 and TRBJ1-2; the D is unclear. The CDR3 contains 14 residues. V lost 6 bases and J 1 base, leaving 15 bases between the germline ends. Germline values: CDR1 DFQATT, CDR2 SNEGSKA (reference sequence). This chain's CDR3 is CSALEDLINYGYTF. The CDR3 DNA follows: TGCAGTGCACTGGAAGACCTCATTAACTATGGCTACACCTTC.

This clonotype has a handful of counts. V gene TRBV6-2 or TRBV6-3 combines with J gene TRBJ2-1, with 7 nucleotides matching TRBD2. This CDR3 spans 18 amino acids. After removal of 1 base from V and 7 bases from J, the junction contained 16 bases not matched to a gene. Germline CDR1 is MNHEY and CDR2 is SVGEGT. The CDR3 nucleotides are TGTGCCAGCAGTTACTACCCCGGGGGAAGCGGGGTCCTAAATGAGCAGTTCTTC. It translates to CASSYYPGGSGVLNEQFF.

In its sample, this clonotype was seen a few times. J is TRBJ2-5 and V is TRBV14; 8 bases map to TRBD2. CDR3 length: 16 amino acids. CDR1 SGHDN and CDR2 FVKESK come from the germline V gene. With V trimmed by 5 bases and J by 0 bases, 8 bases remained unmatched. CDR3 protein: CASSLRLALDQETQYF. The CDR3 DNA is TGTGCCAGCAGCTTACGACTAGCGCTAGACCAAGAGACCCAGTACTTC.

V usage is TRBV27 and J usage is TRBJ2-3; D remains ambiguous. The CDR3 has 14 amino acids. CDR1 is MNHEY, CDR2 SMNVEV, per germline (reference sequence). V was pared by 3 bases and J by 2 bases, with 9 bases between. The CDR3 DNA is TGTGCCAGCAGTTTTCGGACCAACACAGATACGCAGTATTTT. As protein: CASSFRTNTDTQYF.

Only a few counts were recorded for this clonotype. The CDR3 protein is CASSYLGDTEAFF. DNA for the CDR3: TGTGCCAGCAGTTACTTAGGGGACACTGAAGCTTTCTTT. The V gene is TRBV6-5, the J gene TRBJ1-1, with D maybe TRBD1 (5 bases). Trimming removed 1 base at V and 3 bases at J, with 6 bases between. In germline, CDR1 is MNHEY, CDR2 SVGAGI. This CDR3 has 13 amino acids.

This clonotype occurred a few times. The CDR3 region is CATSEPPGLRADTQYF. CDR3 sequence (DNA): TGTGCCACCAGTGAGCCGCCGGGACTCCGGGCAGATACGCAGTATTTT. The V gene is TRBV24-1, the J gene TRBJ2-3; TRBD2 is a possible D gene (6 bases). In germline, CDR1 is KGHDR, CDR2 SFDVKD. There are 16 residues in the CDR3. Trimming stripped 4 bases from V and 4 bases from J, with 17 bases between.

The V gene is TRBV4-2, the J gene TRBJ2-1; 10 bases fit TRBD2. The CDR3 has 15 residues. Germline V gene lookup returns CDR1 LGHNA and CDR2 YNFKEQ. V lost 4 bases, J lost 7 bases, and 7 bases stayed unmatched. CDR3 in DNA: TGTGCCAGCAGCCGTTTAAGCGGGGGGGGGAATGAGCAGTTCTTC. Protein: CASSRLSGGGNEQFF.

This clonotype has more than one count but fewer than ten. The J gene is TRBJ2-6, the V gene TRBV4-3, with D perhaps matching TRBD1 (6 bases). The CDR3 is 15 amino acids. Trimming cost V 4 bases and J 2 bases, with 9 bases left between them. The germline V gene encodes CDR1 LGHNA and CDR2 YSLEER. The CDR3 region has the DNA TGCGCCAGCAGCCCCGGACAGCCTGGGGCCAACGTCCTGACTTTC. Translated: CASSPGQPGANVLTF.

This clonotype was observed many times. V usage is TRBV29-1 and J usage is TRBJ2-3; 9 positions match TRBD1. After removal of 5 bases from V and 4 bases from J, the junction contained 4 bases not matched to a gene. The CDR3 is 13 residues long. Germline CDR1 and CDR2: SQVTM and ANQGSEA. CDR3 loop: CSVHRGHADTQYF. CDR3 bases: TGCAGCGTTCACAGGGGGCATGCAGATACGCAGTATTTT.

Points on this clonotype: This may be a read error, as it is one base from a much larger clone. The chain joins TRBV4-1 to TRBJ1-1; D gene uncertain. Trimming took 6 bases from V and 4 from J, leaving 15 bases between them. This CDR3 is 14 amino acids long. Germline V gives CDR1 MGHRA, CDR2 YSYEKL. The CDR3 protein is CASRRGIAFTEAFF. Written as DNA, the CDR3 is TGCGCCAGCAGGCGCGGGATAGCTTTCACTGAAGCTTTCTTT.

The genes are TRBV15 and TRBJ2-7; 12 bases align to TRBD2. CDR1 is LNHNV and CDR2 is YYDKDF in the germline V gene (reference sequence). V lost 4 bases and J lost 5; bases outside the gene matches: 9. The CDR3 extends over 16 amino acids. The CDR3 reads CATSTGLAGLTDEQYF. The CDR3 DNA reads as TGTGCCACCAGCACCGGACTAGCGGGACTTACCGACGAGCAGTACTTC.

V is TRBV5-1 and J is TRBJ2-2; 7 bases match TRBD1. After removal of 4 bases from V and 0 bases from J, the junction contained 6 bases not matched to a gene. CDR3 length: 16 amino acids. CDR1 is SGHRS and CDR2 is YFSETQ in the germline V gene. The CDR3 sequence is CASSLRDRANTGELFF. The CDR3 coding sequence is TGCGCCAGCAGCCTCCGGGACAGAGCGAACACCGGGGAGCTGTTTTTT.

CDR3 protein: CSARQAQETQYF. The CDR3 nucleotides are TGCAGCGCTAGACAGGCTCAAGAGACCCAGTACTTC. This rearrangement joins TRBV29-1 to TRBJ2-5, with TRBD1 as a possible D gene (6 bases). The CDR3 extends over 12 amino acids. The germline V gene encodes CDR1 SQVTM and CDR2 ANQGSEA. The V end was cut by 7 bases, the J end by 2 bases, with 11 bases between.

The chain couples TRBV4-3 to TRBJ2-5; D might be TRBD1 or TRBD2, each matching 5 bases. The length of the CDR3 is 14 residues. Trimming pared 0 bases from V and 3 bases from J, leaving 8 bases between. Germline assignment: CDR1 LGHNA and CDR2 YSLEER. The CDR3 sequence is CASSQEGREETQYF. The CDR3 DNA is TGCGCCAGCAGCCAAGAGGGACGCGAAGAGACCCAGTACTTC.

This sequence joins TRBV14 and TRBJ2-7; 8 bases match TRBD2. Germline V lookup: CDR1 SGHDN, CDR2 FVKESK. V dropped 1 base and J dropped 2; count of bases not matched to a gene: 4. This CDR3 region has 15 residues. Written as DNA, the CDR3 is TGTGCCAGCAGCCAAGGTATAGCGGGGACCTACGAGCAGTACTTC. Its protein product is CASSQGIAGTYEQYF.

The chain carries TRBV7-9 and TRBJ2-7, with a tentative D call TRBD2 (6 bases). The CDR3 is 12 residues long. Trimming shortened V by 5 bases and J by 6 bases, and 11 bases separated the two germline ends. Germline assignment: CDR1 SEHNR and CDR2 FQNEAQ (reference sequence). The CDR3 nucleotides read TGTGCCAGCAGCCAAGGCGGGGTCGAGCAGTACTTC. It translates to CASSQGGVEQYF.

This clonotype was observed a few times. This chain joins TRBV6-1 and TRBJ2-7; 9 nucleotides match TRBD1. V gave up 4 bases and J gave up 4 bases; unmatched junction bases: 14. Germline V gene data show CDR1 as MNHNS and CDR2 as SASEGT. This CDR3 contains 17 residues. CDR3 residues: CASSGRHSGTGSYEQYF. The CDR3 DNA sequence: TGTGCCAGCAGTGGCCGGCATTCCGGGACAGGGTCTTACGAGCAGTACTTC.

This clonotype was seen repeatedly, ten times or more. This chain uses TRBV15 with TRBJ1-2; D gene unclear. Germline V gene data show CDR1 as LNHNV and CDR2 as YYDKDF (reference sequence). The ends were cut back, 0 bases at V and 7 bases at J, with 15 bases in the middle. This CDR3 contains 15 residues. CDR3 coding DNA: TGTGCCACCAGCAGAGATAACCGGGTAGATAGTGGCTACACCTTC. This gives the protein CATSRDNRVDSGYTF.

The chain is built from TRBV9 and TRBJ2-3; D is possibly TRBD2 (6 bases). V lost 4 bases, J lost 3 bases, and 18 bases lay in between. The CDR3 has 16 amino acids. Germline lookup yields CDR1 SGDLS and CDR2 YYNGEE. The CDR3 loop is CASSSDGRGRTDTQYF. CDR3 DNA: TGTGCCAGCAGCTCAGACGGCCGGGGGAGGACAGATACGCAGTATTTT.

Here the CDR3 DNA reads TGTGCCAGCAGCCCTCAGTCAGGGAACACTGAAGCTTTCTTT. Translation: CASSPQSGNTEAFF. The gene calls are TRBV7-9 and TRBJ1-1, with D unresolved. CDR3 length: 14 residues. The germline CDR1 and CDR2 sequences are SEHNR and FQNEAQ (reference sequence). The ends were cut back, 5 bases at V and 1 base at J, with 11 bases in the middle.